The 12 T cell receptor beta chains below all came from one sample that was sequenced in a study of T cell responses to AZD1222 COVID-19 vaccine. Clones were sequenced by immunoSEQ multiplex PCR, and TCRdb holds only the in-frame ones, with some missing. The sample lists about 170,000 clones, more than 80% occurring once. Sequencing was performed on peripheral blood, taken on day 0 of AZD1222 vaccination. These receptors came from an adult in good health.

The chain combines TRBV7-9 with TRBJ1-2; D unresolved. Trimming took 0 bases from V and 0 from J, leaving 8 bases between them. CDR3 length: 15 amino acids. CDR1 is SEHNR, CDR2 FQNEAQ, per germline (reference sequence). CDR3 protein: CASSLAVTPNYGYTF. In DNA, the CDR3 is TGTGCCAGCAGCTTAGCGGTCACACCTAACTATGGCTACACCTTC.

The rearrangement joins TRBV3-1 (or the pseudogene TRBV3-2) to TRBJ1-5; 8 bases align to TRBD1. V was clipped by 6 bases and J by 1 base; unmatched bases: 5. The CDR3 has 15 residues. Germline-derived CDR1 and CDR2 are LGHDT and YNNKEL (reference sequence). CDR3 nucleotide sequence: TGTGCCAGCAGTCAGGACAGGGTCAGCAATCAGCCCCAGCATTTT. Residues: CASSQDRVSNQPQHF.

The rearrangement joins TRBV6-5 to TRBJ1-2; no clear D gene. Germline V CDR1 and CDR2: MNHEY, SVGAGI. This CDR3 region has 16 residues. V was pared by 0 bases and J by 6 bases, with 17 bases between. This chain's CDR3 is CASSYSRIEGVNGYTF. The CDR3 bases are TGTGCCAGCAGTTACTCGAGGATCGAGGGCGTGAATGGCTACACCTTC.

The rearrangement joins TRBV7-7 to TRBJ2-3; D could derive from TRBD1 or TRBD2 (6 bases each). With 1 base removed from V and 5 bases from J, the gap between germline ends came to 16 bases. In germline, CDR1 is SSHAT, CDR2 FNYEAQ (reference sequence). This CDR3 has 16 residues. The CDR3 is CASSLGTGSGRDTQYF. The CDR3 bases are TGTGCCAGCAGCTTAGGAACAGGGTCCGGGAGAGATACGCAGTATTTT.

V usage is TRBV28 and J usage is TRBJ2-7, with D maybe TRBD1 (5 bases). This CDR3 spans 15 amino acids. CDR1 is MDHEN and CDR2 is SYDVKM in the germline V gene. Trimming took 3 bases from V and 3 from J, leaving 15 bases between them. The chain's CDR3 is CASSFHKNRGYEQYF. DNA for the CDR3: TGTGCCAGCAGTTTCCACAAAAATAGGGGCTACGAGCAGTACTTC.

To note about this clone: The identical CDR3 is also encoded by other nucleotide sequences in the sample. V usage is TRBV6-5 and J usage is TRBJ1-1; no reliable D call. V lost 2 bases and J 8 bases, leaving 6 bases between the germline ends. Germline values: CDR1 MNHEY, CDR2 SVGAGI. This CDR3 is 11 amino acids long. CDR3 nucleotides: TGTGCCAGCAGTTACCTTGGCGAAGCTTTCTTT. It yields the protein CASSYLGEAFF.

In its sample, this clone was seen once. This chain uses TRBV15 with TRBJ1-1, with D perhaps TRBD1 (5 bases). CDR1 and CDR2 from the germline V gene are LNHNV and YYDKDF (reference sequence). The length of the CDR3 is 15 residues. V lost 0 bases to trimming and J lost 9 bases, with 17 bases between them. CDR3 coding DNA: TGTGCCACCAGCAGAGAGGGCAGTGGGGGTTCAAAAGCTTTCTTT. This sequence encodes CATSREGSGGSKAFF.

This clone was counted between two and nine times. This rearrangement joins TRBV5-1 to TRBJ1-2, with TRBD1 as a possible D gene (5 bases). The CDR3 contains 12 residues. V was cut by 7 bases and J by 8 bases, with 15 bases left in between. In germline, CDR1 is SGHRS, CDR2 YFSETQ. In nucleotides, the CDR3 is TGCGCCAGCGATCAGGGCCTCCTGGGCTACACCTTC. Translating it yields CASDQGLLGYTF.

The V and J genes are TRBV6-2 or TRBV6-3 and TRBJ2-7; 9 nucleotides match TRBD2. After removal of 5 bases from V and 6 bases from J, the junction contained 8 bases not matched to a gene. The CDR3 totals 14 residues. Germline CDR1 reads MNHEY; CDR2 reads SVGEGT. The CDR3 loop is CASSGLAGVTEQYF. Here the CDR3 DNA reads TGTGCCAGCAGTGGCTTAGCGGGAGTAACCGAGCAGTACTTC.

Remarks on this clone: The final CDR3 position lacks the conserved phenylalanine or tryptophan, pointing to a likely read error. It is unclear where the CDR3 begins or ends on the DNA, so no DNA is shown, and the CDR3 is as TCRdb lists it. V usage is TRBV7-9 and J usage is TRBJ1-2. The germline V gene encodes CDR1 SEHNR and CDR2 FQNEAQ (reference sequence). With termini counted, the CDR3 has 13 amino acids. CDR3 sequence reads: CASSLNSGEAGMV.

The V gene is TRBV6-1, the J gene TRBJ2-3; tentative D call: TRBD1 (6 bases). Between the trimmed V and J ends, which lost 3 bases and 4 bases, there was a span of 14 bases. This CDR3 spans 15 amino acids. Per the germline V gene, CDR1 is MNHNS and CDR2 is SASEGT. The CDR3 DNA sequence: TGTGCCAGCAGTGAGGCAGGGGTTGCATCAGATACGCAGTATTTT. Translated, it gives CASSEAGVASDTQYF.

In its sample, this clone was seen a few times. The chain joins TRBV10-1 to TRBJ2-7, with D unresolved. V lost 0 bases and J lost 4, with 10 bases in between. The V gene's germline CDR1 is WNHNN and CDR2 SYGVQD (reference sequence). CDR3 length equals 14 residues. The CDR3 sequence is CASSESASLYEQYF. CDR3 nucleotide sequence: TGCGCCAGCAGTGAGTCTGCGAGCTTGTACGAGCAGTACTTC.